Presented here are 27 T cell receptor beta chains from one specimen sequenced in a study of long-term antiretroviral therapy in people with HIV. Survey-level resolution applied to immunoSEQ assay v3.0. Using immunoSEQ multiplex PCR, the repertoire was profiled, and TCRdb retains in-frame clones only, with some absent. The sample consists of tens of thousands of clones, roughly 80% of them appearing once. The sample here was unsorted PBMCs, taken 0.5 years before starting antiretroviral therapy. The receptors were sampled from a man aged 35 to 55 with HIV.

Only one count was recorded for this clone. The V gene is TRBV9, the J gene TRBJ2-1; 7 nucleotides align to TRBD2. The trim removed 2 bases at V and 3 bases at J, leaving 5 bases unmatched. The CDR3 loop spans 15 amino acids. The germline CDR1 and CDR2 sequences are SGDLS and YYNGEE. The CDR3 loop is CASSVDSGVYNEQFF. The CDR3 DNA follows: TGTGCCAGCAGCGTTGACAGCGGGGTCTACAATGAGCAGTTCTTC.

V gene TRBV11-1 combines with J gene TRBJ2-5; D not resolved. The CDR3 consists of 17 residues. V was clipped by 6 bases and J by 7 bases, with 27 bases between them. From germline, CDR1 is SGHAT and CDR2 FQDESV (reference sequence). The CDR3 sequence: CASSLKEGRGRASTQYF. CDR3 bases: TGTGCCAGCAGTTTGAAAGAAGGTCGAGGCCGGGCGTCGACCCAGTACTTC.

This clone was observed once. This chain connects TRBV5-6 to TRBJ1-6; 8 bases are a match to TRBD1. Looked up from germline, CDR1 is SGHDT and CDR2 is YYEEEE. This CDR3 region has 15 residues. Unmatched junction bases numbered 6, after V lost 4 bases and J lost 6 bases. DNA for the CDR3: TGTGCCAGCAGCCCCGGGACAGGAGGTAATTCACCCCTCCACTTT. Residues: CASSPGTGGNSPLHF. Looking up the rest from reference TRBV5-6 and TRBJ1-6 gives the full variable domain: DAGVTQSPTHLIKTRGQQVTLRCSPKSGHDTVSWYQQALGQGPQFIFQYYEEEERQRGNFPDRFSGHQFPNYSSELNVNALLLGDSALYLCASSPGTGGNSPLHFGNGTRLTVT.

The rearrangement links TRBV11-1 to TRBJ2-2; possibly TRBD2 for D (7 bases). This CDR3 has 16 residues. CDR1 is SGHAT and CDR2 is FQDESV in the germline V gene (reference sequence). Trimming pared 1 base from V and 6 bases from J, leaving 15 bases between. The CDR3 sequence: CASSLVAGGGPGELFF. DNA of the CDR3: TGTGCCAGCAGCTTAGTGGCCGGCGGGGGCCCCGGGGAGCTGTTTTTT.

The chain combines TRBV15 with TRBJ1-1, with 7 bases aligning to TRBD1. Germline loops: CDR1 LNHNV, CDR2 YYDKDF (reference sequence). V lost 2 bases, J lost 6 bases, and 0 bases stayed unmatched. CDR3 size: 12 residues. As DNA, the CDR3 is TGTGCCACCAGCAGACAGGGGGCTGAAGCTTTCTTT. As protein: CATSRQGAEAFF. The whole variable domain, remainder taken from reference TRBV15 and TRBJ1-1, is DAMVIQNPRYQVTQFGKPVTLSCSQTLNHNVMYWYQQKSSQAPKLLFHYYDKDFNNEADTPDNFQSRRPNTSFCFLDIRSPGLGDTAMYLCATSRQGAEAFFGQGTRLTVV.

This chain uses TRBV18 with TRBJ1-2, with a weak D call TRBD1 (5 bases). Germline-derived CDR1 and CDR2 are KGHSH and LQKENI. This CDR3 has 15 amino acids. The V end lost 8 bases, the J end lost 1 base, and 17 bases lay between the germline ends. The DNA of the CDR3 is TGTGCCAGCACTCCCTTGGCGGGGCTTAACTATGGCTACACCTTC. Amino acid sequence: CASTPLAGLNYGYTF.

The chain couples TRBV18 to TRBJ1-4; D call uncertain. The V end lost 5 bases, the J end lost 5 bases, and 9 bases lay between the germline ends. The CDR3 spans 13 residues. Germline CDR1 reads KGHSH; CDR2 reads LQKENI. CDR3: CASSLRENEKLFF. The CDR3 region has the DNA TGTGCCAGCTCATTGCGGGAGAATGAAAAACTGTTTTTT.

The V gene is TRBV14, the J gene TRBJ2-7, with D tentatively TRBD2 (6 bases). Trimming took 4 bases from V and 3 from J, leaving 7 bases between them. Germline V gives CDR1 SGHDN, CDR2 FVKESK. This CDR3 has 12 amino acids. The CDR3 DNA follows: TGTGCCAGCAGCCGGACTAACTACGAGCAGTACTTC. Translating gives CASSRTNYEQYF.

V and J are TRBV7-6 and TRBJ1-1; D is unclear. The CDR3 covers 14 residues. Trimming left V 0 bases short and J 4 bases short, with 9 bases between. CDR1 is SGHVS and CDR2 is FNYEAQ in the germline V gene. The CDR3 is CASSLAFAGTEAFF. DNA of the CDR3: TGTGCCAGCAGCTTAGCCTTTGCTGGCACTGAAGCTTTCTTT.

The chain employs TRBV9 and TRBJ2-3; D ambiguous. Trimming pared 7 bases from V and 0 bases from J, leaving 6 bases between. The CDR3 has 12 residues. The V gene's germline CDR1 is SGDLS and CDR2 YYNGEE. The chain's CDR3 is CASGVSTDTQYF. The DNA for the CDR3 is TGTGCCAGCGGGGTGAGCACAGATACGCAGTATTTT.

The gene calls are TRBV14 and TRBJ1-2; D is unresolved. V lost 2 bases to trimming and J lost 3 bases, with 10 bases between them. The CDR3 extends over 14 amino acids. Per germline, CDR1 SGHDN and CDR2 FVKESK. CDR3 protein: CASSQSPVHYGYTF. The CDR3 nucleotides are TGTGCCAGCAGCCAAAGCCCTGTGCACTATGGCTACACCTTC.

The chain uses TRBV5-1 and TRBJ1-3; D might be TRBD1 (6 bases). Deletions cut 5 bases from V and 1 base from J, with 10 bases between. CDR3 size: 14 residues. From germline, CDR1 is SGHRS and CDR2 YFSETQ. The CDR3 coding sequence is TGCGCCAGCAGTTCCGGGACATCTGGAAACACCATATATTTT. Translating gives CASSSGTSGNTIYF.

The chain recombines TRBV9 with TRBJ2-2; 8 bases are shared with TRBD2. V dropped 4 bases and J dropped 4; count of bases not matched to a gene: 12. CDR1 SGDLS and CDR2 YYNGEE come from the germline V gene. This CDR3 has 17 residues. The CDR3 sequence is CASSPIPGGGPTGELFF. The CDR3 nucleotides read TGTGCCAGCAGCCCTATCCCGGGAGGGGGGCCCACCGGGGAGCTGTTTTTT.

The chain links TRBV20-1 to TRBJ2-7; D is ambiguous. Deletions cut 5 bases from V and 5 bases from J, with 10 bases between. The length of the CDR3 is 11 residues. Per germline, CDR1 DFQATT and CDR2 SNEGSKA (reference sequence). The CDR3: CSAQRSDEQYF. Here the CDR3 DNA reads TGCAGTGCTCAACGATCGGACGAGCAGTACTTC.

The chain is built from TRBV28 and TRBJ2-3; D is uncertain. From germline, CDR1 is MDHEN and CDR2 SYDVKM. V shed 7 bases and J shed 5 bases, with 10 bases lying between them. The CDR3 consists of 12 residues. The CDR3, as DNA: TGTGCCAGCACCTTGAGCCGAGATACGCAGTATTTT. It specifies CASTLSRDTQYF.

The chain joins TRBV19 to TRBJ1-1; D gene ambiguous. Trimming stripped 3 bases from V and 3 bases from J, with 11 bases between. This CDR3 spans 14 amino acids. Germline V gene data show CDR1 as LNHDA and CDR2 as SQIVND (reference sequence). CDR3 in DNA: TGTGCCAGTAGTATCTGGGGAGGTCACACTGAAGCTTTCTTT. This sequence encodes CASSIWGGHTEAFF.

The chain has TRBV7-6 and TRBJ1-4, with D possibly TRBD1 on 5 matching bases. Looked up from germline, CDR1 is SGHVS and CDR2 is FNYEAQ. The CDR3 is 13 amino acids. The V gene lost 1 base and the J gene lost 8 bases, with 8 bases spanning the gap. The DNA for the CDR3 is TGTGCCAGCAGCTTAGACGCAGGGGAAAAACTGTTTTTT. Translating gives CASSLDAGEKLFF.

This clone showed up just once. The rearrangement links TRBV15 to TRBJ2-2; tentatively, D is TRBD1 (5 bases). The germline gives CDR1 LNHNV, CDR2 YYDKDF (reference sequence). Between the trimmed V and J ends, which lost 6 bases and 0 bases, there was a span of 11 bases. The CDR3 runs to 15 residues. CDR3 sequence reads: CATRSGRANTGELFF. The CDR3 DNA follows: TGTGCCACCAGATCGGGCAGGGCGAACACCGGGGAGCTGTTTTTT.

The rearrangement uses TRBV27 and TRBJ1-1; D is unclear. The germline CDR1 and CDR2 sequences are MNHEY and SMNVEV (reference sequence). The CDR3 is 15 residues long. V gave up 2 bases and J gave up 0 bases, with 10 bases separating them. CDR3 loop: CASSLGLEMNTEAFF. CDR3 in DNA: TGTGCCAGCAGTTTAGGGTTGGAAATGAACACTGAAGCTTTCTTT.

The CDR3 sequence is CASSLDRRGGADTQYF. The CDR3 coding sequence is TGTGCCAGCAGCTTAGATCGTCGGGGAGGAGCAGATACGCAGTATTTT. The chain couples TRBV11-2 to TRBJ2-3; a possible D gene is TRBD2 (6 bases). The germline gives CDR1 SGHAT, CDR2 FQNNGV. This CDR3 comprises 16 residues. V was clipped by 0 bases and J by 4 bases, with 14 bases between them.

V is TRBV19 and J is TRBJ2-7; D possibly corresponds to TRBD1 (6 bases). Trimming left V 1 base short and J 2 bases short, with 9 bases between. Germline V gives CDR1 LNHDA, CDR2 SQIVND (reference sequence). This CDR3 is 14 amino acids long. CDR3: CASSIGRTAYEQYF. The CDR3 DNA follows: TGTGCCAGTAGTATAGGTAGGACAGCCTACGAGCAGTACTTC.

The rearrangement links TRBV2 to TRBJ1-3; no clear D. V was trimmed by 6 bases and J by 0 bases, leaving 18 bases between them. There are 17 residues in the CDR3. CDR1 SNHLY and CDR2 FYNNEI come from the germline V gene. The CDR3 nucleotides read TGTGCCAGCAGACCACTACTCCTTACAGCCTCTGGAAACACCATATATTTT. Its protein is CASRPLLLTASGNTIYF.

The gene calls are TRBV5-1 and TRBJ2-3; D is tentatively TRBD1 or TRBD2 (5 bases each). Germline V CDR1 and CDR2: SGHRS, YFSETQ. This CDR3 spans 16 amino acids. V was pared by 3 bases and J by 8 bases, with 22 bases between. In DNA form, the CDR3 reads TGCGCCAGCAGCTCCCCGGGGCAGGGTGTGTCGGGTACGCAGTATTTT. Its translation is CASSSPGQGVSGTQYF.

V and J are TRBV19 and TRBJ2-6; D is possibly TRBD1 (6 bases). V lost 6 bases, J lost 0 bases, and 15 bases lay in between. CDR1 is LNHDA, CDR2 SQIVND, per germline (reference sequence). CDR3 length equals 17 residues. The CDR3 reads CASRRGQSYSGANVLTF. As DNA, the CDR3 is TGTGCCAGTAGGAGAGGACAGAGCTACTCTGGGGCCAACGTCCTGACTTTC. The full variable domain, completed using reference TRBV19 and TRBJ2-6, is DGGITQSPKYLFRKEGQNVTLSCEQNLNHDAMYWYRQDPGQGLRLIYYSQIVNDFQKGDIAEGYSVSREKKESFPLTVTSAQKNPTAFYLCASRRGQSYSGANVLTFGAGSRLTVL.

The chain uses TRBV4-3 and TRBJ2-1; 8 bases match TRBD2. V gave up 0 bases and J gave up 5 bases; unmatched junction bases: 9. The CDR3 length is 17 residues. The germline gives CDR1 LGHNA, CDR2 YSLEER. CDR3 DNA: TGCGCCAGCAGCCAAGATGAGAATCGGGGGGGGGACAATGAGCAGTTCTTC. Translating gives CASSQDENRGGDNEQFF.

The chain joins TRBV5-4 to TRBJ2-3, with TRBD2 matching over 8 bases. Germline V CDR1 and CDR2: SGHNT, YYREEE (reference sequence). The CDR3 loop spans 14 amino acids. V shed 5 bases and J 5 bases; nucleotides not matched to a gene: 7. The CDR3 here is CASRSTSGGDTQYF. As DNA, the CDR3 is TGTGCCAGCAGAAGCACTAGCGGAGGAGATACGCAGTATTTT.

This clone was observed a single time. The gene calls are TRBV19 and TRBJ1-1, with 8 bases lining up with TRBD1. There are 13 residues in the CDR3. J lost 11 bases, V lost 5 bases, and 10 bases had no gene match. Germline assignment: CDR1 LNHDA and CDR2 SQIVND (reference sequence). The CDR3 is CASSFRSTGEAFF. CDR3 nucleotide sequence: TGTGCCAGTAGTTTCCGATCGACAGGGGAGGCTTTCTTT.